This T cell receptor (beta chain) was obtained from a study of blood T cell repertoires in COVID-19. Background on the study: Sample material is recorded as cDNA or gDNA derived from T cells, B-cell-depleted T cells, or PBMCs.

The method was immunoSEQ multiplex PCR; TCRdb's version includes in-frame clones alone and lacks a portion of them. In the table there are 190,000 or so clones, about nine tenths of which are singletons. Enrollees, roughly 18 to 89 years old, lived in about two dozen US areas. Assignments of participants to cohorts depended upon their own reported clinical history. Two negative PCRs, clearance, or symptom resolution were required of recovered Cohort 3 donors. The CDR3 sequence is 11 residues long. V gave up 2 bases and J gave up 8 bases, with 6 bases separating them. Sequencing used PBMCs or T cells enriched from blood (not recorded which). This chain uses TRBV12-3 or TRBV12-4 with TRBJ1-1; D unresolved. The TCR sequence derives from a woman aged 25 to 39 who had recovered from COVID-19. The CDR3 protein is CASSLRGEAFF. DNA for the CDR3: TGTGCCAGCAGTTTACGCGGGGAAGCTTTCTTT.